This T cell receptor (beta chain) originates from a study of CD8+ T cells in alopecia areata. Germline V lookup: CDR1 SGHDT, CDR2 YYEEEE. This CDR3 contains 14 residues. Losses at the gene ends were 2 bases for V and 0 bases for J; bases not matched to a gene: 2. The sample's treatment: oral pan-JAK inhibitor, 5-10 mg twice daily. Collected material from alopecia areata patients comprised lesional scalp punch biopsies and peripheral blood. Investigators isolated RNA and reverse transcribed it into cDNA to act as the sequencing template. Repertoires were generated with immunoSEQ multiplex PCR, while TCRdb's copy carries only in-frame clones and drops some. The data show some 180,000 clones, with 40% to 55% seen just once and 10% held by the top ten.

The receptor was isolated from a human donor with alopecia areata. The chain carries TRBV5-6 and TRBJ2-7; 7 bases are a match to TRBD1. Sequencing used CD8+ T cells sorted from blood, obtained around week 54, from a patient treated with tofacitinib. CDR3 nucleotides: TGTGCCAGCAGCTTAGGACAGGACTCCTACGAGCAGTACTTC. This sequence encodes CASSLGQDSYEQYF. Based on the CDR3 plus reference TRBV5-6 and TRBJ2-7, the full variable domain is DAGVTQSPTHLIKTRGQQVTLRCSPKSGHDTVSWYQQALGQGPQFIFQYYEEEERQRGNFPDRFSGHQFPNYSSELNVNALLLGDSALYLCASSLGQDSYEQYFGPGTRLTVT.